The T cell receptor beta chain under discussion was sequenced for a study of human T cells and chemical hapten exposure. Described time point: pre-sensitization, week 0. Specified treatment: therapeutic diphenylcyclopropenone sensitization with weekly scalp DPC. One entry per CDR3 protein results from TCRdb running MiXCR on the RACE reads. Among approximately 180,000 distinct CDR3 sequences, approximately 31% were seen once, and the ten largest hold 2.9%. Germline V gene lookup returns CDR1 SGHKS and CDR2 YYEKEE (reference sequence). This CDR3 comprises 14 residues. With 1 base removed from V and 4 bases from J, the gap between germline ends came to 12 bases.

The clonotype comes from a woman aged 30 to 39 with alopecia areata. Some clones in this sample may be carry-over from other donors' samples. The sample consisted of whole blood, taken in connection with sensitization to the hapten diphenylcyclopropenone (DPC). This rearrangement joins TRBV5-5 to TRBJ2-7; D gene ambiguous. In nucleotides, the CDR3 is TGTGCCAGCAGCTTGTCTCCACCGCCTTACGAGCAGTACTTC. As protein: CASSLSPPPYEQYF.